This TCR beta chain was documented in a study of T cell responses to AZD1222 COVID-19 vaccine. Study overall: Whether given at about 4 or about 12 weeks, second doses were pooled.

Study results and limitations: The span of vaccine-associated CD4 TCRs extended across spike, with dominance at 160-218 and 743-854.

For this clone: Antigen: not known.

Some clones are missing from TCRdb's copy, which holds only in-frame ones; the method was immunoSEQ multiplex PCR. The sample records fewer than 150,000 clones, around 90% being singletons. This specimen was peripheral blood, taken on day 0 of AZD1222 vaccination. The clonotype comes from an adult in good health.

The CDR3 DNA reads TGTGCCAGCAGCCCTCACTGGACAGGGGGCGACACCGGGGAGCTGTTTTTT. It yields the protein CASSPHWTGGDTGELFF. The chain carries TRBV7-9 and TRBJ2-2, with TRBD1 matching 11 bases. The germline V gene has CDR1 SEHNR and CDR2 FQNEAQ (reference sequence). With V trimmed by 5 bases and J by 3 bases, 8 bases remained unmatched. The CDR3 extends over 17 amino acids.